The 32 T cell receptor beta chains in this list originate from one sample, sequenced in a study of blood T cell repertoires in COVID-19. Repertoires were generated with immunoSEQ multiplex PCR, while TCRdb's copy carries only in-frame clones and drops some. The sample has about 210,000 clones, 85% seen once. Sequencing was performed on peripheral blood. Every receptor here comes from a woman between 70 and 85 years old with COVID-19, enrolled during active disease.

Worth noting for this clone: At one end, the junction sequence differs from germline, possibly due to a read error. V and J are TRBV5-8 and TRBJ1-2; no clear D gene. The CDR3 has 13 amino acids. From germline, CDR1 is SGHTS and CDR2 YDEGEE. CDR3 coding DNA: TGTGCCAGGAGCTACTCCGCTAACTATGGCTACACCTTC. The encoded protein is CARSYSANYGYTF. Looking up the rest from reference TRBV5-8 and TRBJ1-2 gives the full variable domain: EAGVTQSPTHLIKTRGQQATLRCSPISGHTSVYWYQQALGLGLQFLLWYDEGEERNRGNFPPRFSGRQFPNYSSELNVNALELEDSALYLCARSYSANYGYTFGSGTRLTVV.

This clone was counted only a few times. CDR3: CASSPLRDSISSGNTIYF. CDR3 nucleotide sequence: TGTGCCAGCAGCCCGCTAAGGGACAGCATCAGCTCTGGAAACACCATATATTTT. The chain recombines TRBV7-9 with TRBJ1-3, with 7 bases lining up with TRBD1. CDR3 size: 18 residues. Trimming took 5 bases from V and 0 from J; bases not matched to a gene: 13. Germline V gene data show CDR1 as SEHNR and CDR2 as FQNEAQ (reference sequence).

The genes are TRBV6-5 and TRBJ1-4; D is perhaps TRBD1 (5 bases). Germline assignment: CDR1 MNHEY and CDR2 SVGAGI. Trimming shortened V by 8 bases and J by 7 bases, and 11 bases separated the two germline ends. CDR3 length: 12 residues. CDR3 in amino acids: CASGGGFEKLFF. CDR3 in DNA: TGTGCCAGCGGGGGGGGGTTTGAAAAACTGTTTTTT.

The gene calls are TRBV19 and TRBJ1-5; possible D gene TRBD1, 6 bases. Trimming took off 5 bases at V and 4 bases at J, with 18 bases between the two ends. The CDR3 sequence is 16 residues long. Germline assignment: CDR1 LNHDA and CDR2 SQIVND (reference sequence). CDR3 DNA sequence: TGTGCCAGTAGTTCCAACGGGGGGCTCTGGAATCAGCCCCAGCATTTT. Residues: CASSSNGGLWNQPQHF.

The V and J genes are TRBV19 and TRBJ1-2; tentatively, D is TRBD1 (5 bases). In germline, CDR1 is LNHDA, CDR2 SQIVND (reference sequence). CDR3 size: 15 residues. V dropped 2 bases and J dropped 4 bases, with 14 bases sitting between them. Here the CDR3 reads CASSITGTSSYGYTF. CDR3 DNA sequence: TGTGCCAGTAGTATAACGGGGACTTCCAGCTATGGCTACACCTTC.

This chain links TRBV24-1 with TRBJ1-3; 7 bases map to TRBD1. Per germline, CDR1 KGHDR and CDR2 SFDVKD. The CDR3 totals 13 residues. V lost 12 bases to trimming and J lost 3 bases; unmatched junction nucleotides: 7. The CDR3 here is CAAGQLGGNTIYF. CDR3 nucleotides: TGTGCCGCGGGACAGCTGGGTGGAAACACCATATATTTT.

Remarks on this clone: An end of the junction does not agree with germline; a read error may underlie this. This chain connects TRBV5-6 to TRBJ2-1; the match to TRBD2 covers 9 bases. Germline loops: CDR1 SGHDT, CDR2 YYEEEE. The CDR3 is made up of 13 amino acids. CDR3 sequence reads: CASSERGVSNFLF. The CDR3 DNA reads TGTGCCAGCAGTGAGCGGGGGGTTTCCAATTTTCTCTTC.

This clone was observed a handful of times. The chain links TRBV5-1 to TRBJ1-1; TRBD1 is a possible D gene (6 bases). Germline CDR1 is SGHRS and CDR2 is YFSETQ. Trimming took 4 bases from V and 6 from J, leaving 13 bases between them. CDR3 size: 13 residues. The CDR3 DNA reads TGCGCCAGCAGCCAACAAGACAGGTCTGAAGCTTTCTTT. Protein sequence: CASSQQDRSEAFF.

CDR3 residues: CASSQGRVPGYTF. The CDR3 region has the DNA TGTGCCAGCAGCCAGGGGAGGGTTCCAGGCTACACCTTC. This sequence joins TRBV3-1 (or the pseudogene TRBV3-2) and TRBJ1-2; D not certain. Looked up from germline, CDR1 is LGHDT and CDR2 is YNNKEL (reference sequence). The CDR3 contains 13 residues. Trimming cost V 3 bases and J 8 bases, with 13 bases left between them.

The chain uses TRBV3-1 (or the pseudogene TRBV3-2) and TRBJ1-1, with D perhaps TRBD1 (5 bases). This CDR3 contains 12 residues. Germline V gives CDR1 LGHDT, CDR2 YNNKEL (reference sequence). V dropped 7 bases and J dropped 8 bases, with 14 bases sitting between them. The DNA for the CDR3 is TGTGCCAGCAACCCAACCGGGGGGGAAGCTTTCTTT. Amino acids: CASNPTGGEAFF.

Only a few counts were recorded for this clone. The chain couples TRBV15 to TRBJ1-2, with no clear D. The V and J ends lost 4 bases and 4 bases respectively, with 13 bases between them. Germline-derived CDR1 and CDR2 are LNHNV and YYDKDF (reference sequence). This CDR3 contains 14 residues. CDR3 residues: CATSTRGATYGYTF. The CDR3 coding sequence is TGTGCCACCAGCACCCGCGGAGCGACCTATGGCTACACCTTC.

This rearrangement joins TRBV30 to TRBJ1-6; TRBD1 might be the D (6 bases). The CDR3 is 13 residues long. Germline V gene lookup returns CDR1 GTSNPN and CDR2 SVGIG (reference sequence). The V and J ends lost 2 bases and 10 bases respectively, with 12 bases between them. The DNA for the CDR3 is TGTGCCTGGAGTTCTCAGGGGCGATCACCCCTCCACTTT. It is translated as CAWSSQGRSPLHF.

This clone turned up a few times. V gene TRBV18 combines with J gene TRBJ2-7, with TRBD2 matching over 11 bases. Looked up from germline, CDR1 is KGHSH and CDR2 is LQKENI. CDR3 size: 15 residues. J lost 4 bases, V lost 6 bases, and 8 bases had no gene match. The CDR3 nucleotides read TGTGCCAGCTCTTCCGGGACTAGCGGAAGTTACGAGCAGTACTTC. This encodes CASSSGTSGSYEQYF.

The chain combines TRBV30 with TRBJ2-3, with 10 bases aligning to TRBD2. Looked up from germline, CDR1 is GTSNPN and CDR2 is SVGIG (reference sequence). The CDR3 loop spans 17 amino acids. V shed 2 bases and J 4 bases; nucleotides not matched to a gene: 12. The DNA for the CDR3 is TGTGCCTGGAGTAGGAACCTAGCGGGAGAGTTCCCAGATACGCAGTATTTT. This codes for CAWSRNLAGEFPDTQYF. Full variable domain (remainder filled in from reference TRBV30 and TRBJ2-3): SQTIHQWPATLVQPVGSPLSLECTVEGTSNPNLYWYRQAAGRGLQLLFYSVGIGQISSEVPQNLSASRPQDRQFILSSKKLLLSDSGFYLCAWSRNLAGEFPDTQYFGPGTRLTVL.

The CDR3 nucleotides are TGTGCCAGCAGTATGGGACAGGGGCTGGGTAACTATGGCTACACCTTC. Its translation: CASSMGQGLGNYGYTF. The rearrangement uses TRBV28 and TRBJ1-2; 10 positions match TRBD1. The length of the CDR3 is 16 residues. Germline V CDR1 and CDR2: MDHEN, SYDVKM. Unmatched junction bases numbered 7, after V lost 5 bases and J lost 1 base.

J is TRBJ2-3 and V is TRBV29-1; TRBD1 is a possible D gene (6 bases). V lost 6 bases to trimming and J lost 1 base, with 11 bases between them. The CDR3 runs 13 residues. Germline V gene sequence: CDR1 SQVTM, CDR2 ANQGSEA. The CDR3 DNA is TGCAGCGTCGGACAGCCCCGCACAGATACGCAGTATTTT. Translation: CSVGQPRTDTQYF.

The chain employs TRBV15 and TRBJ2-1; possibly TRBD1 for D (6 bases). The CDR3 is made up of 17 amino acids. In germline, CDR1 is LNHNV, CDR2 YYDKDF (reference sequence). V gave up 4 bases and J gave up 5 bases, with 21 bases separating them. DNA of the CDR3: TGTGCCACCAGCAACCGACCCTACAGGGTAGAAGACAATGAGCAGTTCTTC. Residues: CATSNRPYRVEDNEQFF.

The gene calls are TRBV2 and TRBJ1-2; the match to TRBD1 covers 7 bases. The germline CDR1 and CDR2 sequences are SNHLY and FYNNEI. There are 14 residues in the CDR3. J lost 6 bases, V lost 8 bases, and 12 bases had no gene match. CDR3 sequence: CASGRDRQLNGYTF. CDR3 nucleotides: TGTGCCAGCGGCCGGGACAGACAATTGAATGGCTACACCTTC.

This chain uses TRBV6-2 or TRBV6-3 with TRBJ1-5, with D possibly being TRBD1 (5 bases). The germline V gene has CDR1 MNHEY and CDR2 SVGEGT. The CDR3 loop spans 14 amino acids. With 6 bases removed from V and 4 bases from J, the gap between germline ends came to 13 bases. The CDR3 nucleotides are TGTGCCAGCAGCCGTCTCACAGGAAATCAGCCCCAGCATTTT. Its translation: CASSRLTGNQPQHF.

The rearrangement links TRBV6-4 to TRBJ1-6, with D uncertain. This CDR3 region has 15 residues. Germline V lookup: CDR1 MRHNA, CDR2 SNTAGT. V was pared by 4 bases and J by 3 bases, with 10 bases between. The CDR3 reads CASSVEGVYNSPLHF. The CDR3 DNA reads TGTGCCAGCAGTGTTGAGGGTGTCTATAATTCACCCCTCCACTTT.

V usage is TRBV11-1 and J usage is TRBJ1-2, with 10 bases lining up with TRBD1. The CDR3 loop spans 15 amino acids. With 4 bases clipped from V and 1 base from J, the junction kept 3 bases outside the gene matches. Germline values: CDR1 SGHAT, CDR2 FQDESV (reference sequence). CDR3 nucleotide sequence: TGTGCCAGCAGCTGGACAGGGGGAGGTAACTATGGCTACACCTTC. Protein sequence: CASSWTGGGNYGYTF.

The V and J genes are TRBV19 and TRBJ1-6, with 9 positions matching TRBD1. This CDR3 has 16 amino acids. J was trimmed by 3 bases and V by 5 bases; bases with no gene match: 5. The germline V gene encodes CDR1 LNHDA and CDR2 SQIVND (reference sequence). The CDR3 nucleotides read TGTGCCAGTAGTCAGGGACAGGGACTCTATAATTCACCCCTCCACTTT. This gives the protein CASSQGQGLYNSPLHF.

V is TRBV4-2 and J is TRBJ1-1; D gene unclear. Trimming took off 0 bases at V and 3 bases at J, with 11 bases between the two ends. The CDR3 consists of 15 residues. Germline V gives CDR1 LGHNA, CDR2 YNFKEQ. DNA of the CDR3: TGTGCCAGCAGCCAAGATGTGGGCTGGGACACTGAAGCTTTCTTT. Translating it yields CASSQDVGWDTEAFF.

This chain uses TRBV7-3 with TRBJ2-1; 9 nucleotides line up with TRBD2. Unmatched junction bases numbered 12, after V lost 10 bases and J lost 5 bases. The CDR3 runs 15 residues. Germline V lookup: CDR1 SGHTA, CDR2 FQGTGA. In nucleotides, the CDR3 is TGTGCCACCGCCCCTCGAGCGGGGGGTAACAATGAGCAGTTCTTC. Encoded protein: CATAPRAGGNNEQFF.

The CDR3 here is CASSLAQFGTMNTEAFF. The DNA of the CDR3 is TGTGCCAGCAGCTTAGCGCAATTTGGCACGATGAACACTGAAGCTTTCTTT. The chain joins TRBV7-2 to TRBJ1-1; D gene ambiguous. Per germline, CDR1 SGHTA and CDR2 FQGNSA. V gave up 0 bases and J gave up 0 bases, with 14 bases separating them. The CDR3 totals 17 residues.

The CDR3 reads CASSLQGNTEAFF. The CDR3 bases are TGTGCCAGCAGCTTACAGGGGAACACTGAAGCTTTCTTT. The chain combines TRBV5-5 with TRBJ1-1; D is perhaps TRBD1 (6 bases). Trimming cost V 2 bases and J 1 base, with 6 bases left between them. The CDR3 is made up of 13 amino acids. Germline values: CDR1 SGHKS, CDR2 YYEKEE (reference sequence).

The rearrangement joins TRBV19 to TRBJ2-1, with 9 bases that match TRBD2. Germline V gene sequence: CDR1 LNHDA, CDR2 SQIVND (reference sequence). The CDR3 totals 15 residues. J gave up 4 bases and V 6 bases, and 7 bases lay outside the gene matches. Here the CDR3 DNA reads TGTGCCAGTAGCCGTGGACTAGCGCAGTACAATGAGCAGTTCTTC. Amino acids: CASSRGLAQYNEQFF.

CDR3 amino acids: CASSPTAGLVGKETQYF. CDR3 nucleotide sequence: TGTGCCAGTAGTCCAACCGCGGGACTAGTGGGTAAAGAGACCCAGTACTTC. This chain uses TRBV19 with TRBJ2-5; TRBD2 aligns across 8 bases. CDR3 size: 17 residues. J lost 3 bases, V lost 5 bases, and 14 bases had no gene match. Germline V gene sequence: CDR1 LNHDA, CDR2 SQIVND (reference sequence). The entire variable domain, with the rest obtained from reference TRBV19 and TRBJ2-5, is as follows: DGGITQSPKYLFRKEGQNVTLSCEQNLNHDAMYWYRQDPGQGLRLIYYSQIVNDFQKGDIAEGYSVSREKKESFPLTVTSAQKNPTAFYLCASSPTAGLVGKETQYFGPGTRLLVL.

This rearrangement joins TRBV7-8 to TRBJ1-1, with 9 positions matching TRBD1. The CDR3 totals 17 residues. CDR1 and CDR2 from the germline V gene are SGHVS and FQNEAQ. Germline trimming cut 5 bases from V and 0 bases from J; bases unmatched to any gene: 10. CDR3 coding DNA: TGTGCCAGCAGCCCCCGGACAGGGGCTAACATGAACACTGAAGCTTTCTTT. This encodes CASSPRTGANMNTEAFF.

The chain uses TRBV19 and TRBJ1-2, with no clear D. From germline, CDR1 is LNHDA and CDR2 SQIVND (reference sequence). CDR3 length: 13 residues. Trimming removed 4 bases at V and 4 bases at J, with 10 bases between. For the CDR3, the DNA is TGTGCCAGTAGTACCGGGGAGGCCTATGGCTACACCTTC. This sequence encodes CASSTGEAYGYTF.

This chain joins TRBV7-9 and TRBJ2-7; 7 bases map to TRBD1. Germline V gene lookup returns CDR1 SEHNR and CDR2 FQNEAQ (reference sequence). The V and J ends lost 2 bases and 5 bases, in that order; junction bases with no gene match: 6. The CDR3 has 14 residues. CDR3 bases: TGTGCCAGCAGCTTAATGACAGGGAGAAACGAGCAGTACTTC. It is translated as CASSLMTGRNEQYF.

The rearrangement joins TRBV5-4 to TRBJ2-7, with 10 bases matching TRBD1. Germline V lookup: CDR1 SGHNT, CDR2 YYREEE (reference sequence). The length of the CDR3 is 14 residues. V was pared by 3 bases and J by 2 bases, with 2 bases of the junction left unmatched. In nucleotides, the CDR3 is TGTGCCAGCAGCTCGGGACAGGGGACCTACGAGCAGTACTTC. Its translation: CASSSGQGTYEQYF.